Here is one TCR beta chain with its context. This specimen includes other DNA sequences encoding the same CDR3. These data belong to a study of blood T cell repertoires in COVID-19. Study-wide context: Spain, Italy and the United States supplied samples that represented acute and convalescent COVID-19. T cells, B-cell-depleted T cells, or PBMCs provided the cDNA or gDNA that served as material.

Germline CDR1 reads SNHLY; CDR2 reads FYNNEI. Losses at the gene ends were 4 bases for V and 2 bases for J; bases not matched to a gene: 3. The CDR3 runs to 14 residues. Sequencing used immunoSEQ multiplex PCR; TCRdb keeps in-frame clones, though not all of them. The table lists about 190,000 clones, less than 85% of them singletons, with around an eighth in the top ten. The V gene is TRBV2, the J gene TRBJ2-7; 9 bases match TRBD2. This TCR was sampled from a middle-aged man who had recovered from COVID-19. Sequenced material: peripheral blood. This CDR3 reads CASSGLAGAYEQYF. DNA of the CDR3: TGTGCCAGCAGTGGATTAGCGGGAGCCTACGAGCAGTACTTC. The complete variable domain, with remaining parts taken from reference TRBV2 and TRBJ2-7, reads EPEVTQTPSHQVTQMGQEVILRCVPISNHLYFYWYRQILGQKVEFLVSFYNNEISEKSEIFDDQFSVERPDGSNFTLKIRSTKLEDSAMYFCASSGLAGAYEQYFGPGTRLTVT.